This T cell receptor (beta chain) was captured by sequencing in a study of Ad26.COV2.S vaccination and SARS-CoV-2 variants. Treatment defined: some 19 received Ad26.COV2.S at low or high dose, single or two shots; several received placebo; per-sample allocation not given. At day 63 after the first vaccine or placebo injection, samples were drawn. The germline gives CDR1 LNHDA, CDR2 SQIVND (reference sequence). The CDR3 runs 13 residues. J gave up 3 bases and V 7 bases, and 5 bases lay outside the gene matches. Sequencing used immunoSEQ multiplex PCR; TCRdb keeps in-frame clones, though not all of them. The sample yields about 400,000 clones, roughly four fifths seen once.

Material: peripheral blood, obtained in a trial of Ad26.COV2.S vaccine versus placebo. The J gene is TRBJ2-7, the V gene TRBV19; 8 bases map to TRBD1. The receptor comes from a person aged 18-65 years who received the Ad26.COV2.S COVID-19 vaccine or a placebo. The CDR3 reads CASKAGGIYEQYF. The DNA of the CDR3 is TGTGCCAGTAAAGCAGGGGGCATCTACGAGCAGTACTTC.